The 24 T cell receptor beta chains below come from one sample, sequenced in a study of blood T cell repertoires in COVID-19 (dated by TCRdb to about 2020). Preparation of the library involved the immunoSEQ multiplex PCR assay. Entries here come from immuneACCESS through TCRdb and include only in-frame sequences with V and J called. Some clones fail to appear in such tables; in the studies checked, an unresolved V gene covers under half of the shortfall, and the cause of the remainder is unknown. This sample comprises about 210,000 clones, 70% to 90% of them detected only once. Clones ranked in the top ten supply roughly 8.7% of the sample. Source material: PBMCs or T cells enriched from blood (not recorded which). Receptors originate from a man aged 35-49 years who had recovered from COVID-19.

The V gene is TRBV6-5, the J gene TRBJ2-5; 7 nucleotides align to TRBD1. The CDR3 extends over 15 amino acids. V lost 0 bases, J lost 3 bases, and 4 bases stayed unmatched. CDR1 is MNHEY, CDR2 SVGAGI, per germline. For the CDR3, the DNA is TGTGCCAGCAGTTACTCGGACAGGAGTAAAGAGACCCAGTACTTC. Translated, it gives CASSYSDRSKETQYF.

This chain links TRBV2 with TRBJ1-3; 8 positions match TRBD1. The CDR3 has 15 amino acids. V shed 4 bases and J 4 bases; nucleotides not matched to a gene: 6. CDR1 and CDR2 (germline): SNHLY, FYNNEI. CDR3: CASSGQGRGGNTIYF. CDR3 DNA: TGTGCCAGCAGTGGACAGGGGCGGGGGGGAAACACCATATATTTT.

The V and J genes are TRBV5-6 and TRBJ1-1; a possible D gene is TRBD1 (6 bases). The germline gives CDR1 SGHDT, CDR2 YYEEEE. The CDR3 covers 14 residues. V was clipped by 4 bases and J by 4 bases, with 14 bases between them. The CDR3 loop reads CASSHRVAGTEAFF. CDR3 DNA: TGTGCCAGCAGCCACAGGGTAGCGGGCACTGAAGCTTTCTTT. Looking up the rest from reference TRBV5-6 and TRBJ1-1 gives the full variable domain: DAGVTQSPTHLIKTRGQQVTLRCSPKSGHDTVSWYQQALGQGPQFIFQYYEEEERQRGNFPDRFSGHQFPNYSSELNVNALLLGDSALYLCASSHRVAGTEAFFGQGTRLTVV.

V is TRBV7-2 and J is TRBJ1-1; D is perhaps TRBD1 (5 bases). The V gene lost 2 bases and the J gene lost 2 bases, with 9 bases spanning the gap. The V gene's germline CDR1 is SGHTA and CDR2 FQGNSA. The CDR3 consists of 14 residues. The CDR3, as DNA: TGTGCCAGCAGCTTAAAAAGGGGAAACACTGAAGCTTTCTTT. This translates into CASSLKRGNTEAFF.

The chain joins TRBV24-1 to TRBJ1-5; possible D gene TRBD1, 5 bases. CDR3 length equals 14 residues. CDR1 and CDR2 from the germline V gene are KGHDR and SFDVKD. The ends were cut back, 2 bases at V and 7 bases at J, with 11 bases in the middle. The CDR3: CATSDSGKGQPQHF. DNA of the CDR3: TGTGCCACCAGTGATTCAGGGAAGGGACAGCCCCAGCATTTT.

V and J are TRBV5-6 and TRBJ2-5, with 10 bases fitting TRBD1. The CDR3 has 15 residues. With 3 bases clipped from V and 5 bases from J, the junction kept 7 bases outside the gene matches. The germline CDR1 and CDR2 sequences are SGHDT and YYEEEE. The chain's CDR3 is CASSSGTGVGETQYF. For the CDR3, the DNA is TGTGCCAGCAGCTCCGGGACAGGGGTCGGCGAGACCCAGTACTTC. Variable domain in full (rest from reference TRBV5-6 and TRBJ2-5): DAGVTQSPTHLIKTRGQQVTLRCSPKSGHDTVSWYQQALGQGPQFIFQYYEEEERQRGNFPDRFSGHQFPNYSSELNVNALLLGDSALYLCASSSGTGVGETQYFGPGTRLLVL.

The V call is TRBV4-2, the J call TRBJ1-2, with a tentative D call TRBD1 (6 bases). V dropped 3 bases and J dropped 2 bases, with 16 bases sitting between them. The CDR3 contains 16 residues. Germline assignment: CDR1 LGHNA and CDR2 YNFKEQ. DNA of the CDR3: TGTGCCAGCAGCCATGGCCTTGGGCAGGGGAACTATGGCTACACCTTC. This gives the protein CASSHGLGQGNYGYTF.

The chain couples TRBV18 to TRBJ2-1, with 8 bases lining up with TRBD2. The V and J ends lost 6 bases and 0 bases, in that order; junction bases with no gene match: 1. The CDR3 spans 14 residues. The germline CDR1 and CDR2 sequences are KGHSH and LQKENI. This chain's CDR3 is CASSSGSSYNEQFF. CDR3 in DNA: TGTGCCAGCTCCAGCGGGAGCTCCTACAATGAGCAGTTCTTC. The complete variable domain, with remaining parts taken from reference TRBV18 and TRBJ2-1, reads NAGVMQNPRHLVRRRGQEARLRCSPMKGHSHVYWYRQLPEEGLKFMVYLQKENIIDESGMPKERFSAEFPKEGPSILRIQQVVRGDSAAYFCASSSGSSYNEQFFGPGTRLTVL.

This clone was observed a handful of times. The chain recombines TRBV4-1 with TRBJ1-5, with D uncertain. V was pared by 4 bases and J by 6 bases, with 16 bases between. The CDR3 extends over 15 amino acids. The germline CDR1 and CDR2 sequences are MGHRA and YSYEKL. The CDR3 loop reads CASSPEAVPSQPQHF. The CDR3 DNA reads as TGCGCCAGCAGCCCCGAGGCGGTCCCCAGTCAGCCCCAGCATTTT.

J is TRBJ1-2 and V is TRBV3-1 (or the pseudogene TRBV3-2), with D hard to call. CDR1 LGHDT and CDR2 YNNKEL come from the germline V gene (reference sequence). There are 15 residues in the CDR3. Trimming stripped 0 bases from V and 4 bases from J, with 12 bases between. The CDR3 is CASSQEVASTYGYTF. The CDR3 nucleotides are TGTGCCAGCAGCCAAGAGGTCGCGTCTACCTATGGCTACACCTTC.

The chain employs TRBV21-1 and TRBJ2-2; the D call in the table, TRBD2, was not verified against the DNA. TRBV21-1 is tagged as a pseudogene. The CDR3 is made up of 16 amino acids. CDR3 loop: CASSKVAGVNTGELFF. CDR3 bases: TGTGCCAGCAGCAAAGTAGCGGGGGTTAACACCGGGGAGCTGTTTTTT.

The chain recombines TRBV7-2 with TRBJ1-6, with D tentatively TRBD1 (5 bases). V lost 7 bases, J lost 10 bases, and 17 bases lay in between. CDR1 SGHTA and CDR2 FQGNSA come from the germline V gene. CDR3 length equals 14 residues. The CDR3 DNA sequence: TGTGCCAGCACCCCGACGCCAGGGATCTCACCCCTCCACTTT. Amino acid sequence: CASTPTPGISPLHF.

The V gene is TRBV19, the J gene TRBJ1-5; D is possibly TRBD1 (6 bases). CDR1 and CDR2 from the germline V gene are LNHDA and SQIVND (reference sequence). This CDR3 has 17 residues. Trimming took 5 bases from V and 0 from J, leaving 17 bases between them. The CDR3 sequence is CASSRGQGTLSNQPQHF. For the CDR3, the DNA is TGTGCCAGTAGTCGTGGACAAGGGACACTTAGCAATCAGCCCCAGCATTTT. Looking up the rest from reference TRBV19 and TRBJ1-5 gives the full variable domain: DGGITQSPKYLFRKEGQNVTLSCEQNLNHDAMYWYRQDPGQGLRLIYYSQIVNDFQKGDIAEGYSVSREKKESFPLTVTSAQKNPTAFYLCASSRGQGTLSNQPQHFGDGTRLSIL.

The chain couples TRBV19 to TRBJ2-1; D remains unclear. Germline V gene lookup returns CDR1 LNHDA and CDR2 SQIVND (reference sequence). This CDR3 is built from 17 residues. V lost 5 bases and J lost 0, with 17 bases in between. CDR3 amino acids: CASSRYSVEPSYNEQFF. For the CDR3, the DNA is TGTGCCAGTAGTCGGTACTCGGTGGAGCCCTCCTACAATGAGCAGTTCTTC.

This clone was detected a few times. V usage is TRBV20-1 and J usage is TRBJ1-1; TRBD1 agrees at 7 bases. The ends lost 7 bases at V and 3 bases at J; junction bases unmatched: 2. The CDR3 is 11 amino acids. In germline, CDR1 is DFQATT, CDR2 SNEGSKA (reference sequence). This chain's CDR3 is CSVTGDTEAFF. The CDR3 DNA follows: TGCAGTGTAACAGGGGACACTGAAGCTTTCTTT.

V and J are TRBV4-2 and TRBJ1-2; 7 bases are a match to TRBD1. V shed 1 base, J shed 6 bases, and the junction held 8 bases outside the gene matches. Germline V gene lookup returns CDR1 LGHNA and CDR2 YNFKEQ. The CDR3 consists of 15 residues. The CDR3 bases are TGTGCCAGCAGCCAAGGGTTAGGGGGCCGGGATGGCTACACCTTC. Protein product: CASSQGLGGRDGYTF.

Remarks on this clone: Other DNA sequences within the sample encode an identical CDR3. The gene calls are TRBV4-1 and TRBJ1-2; the D is unclear. The germline gives CDR1 MGHRA, CDR2 YSYEKL. This CDR3 spans 13 amino acids. The germline V and J ends were trimmed by 1 base and 5 bases, with 8 bases remaining between them. The CDR3 region is CASSQGQVYGYTF. The DNA of the CDR3 is TGCGCCAGCAGCCAAGGTCAGGTTTATGGCTACACCTTC.

CDR3 DNA: TGCGCCAGCAGTGGGGAACAGGGGCACCAGCCCCAGCATTTT. This translates into CASSGEQGHQPQHF. V is TRBV4-1 and J is TRBJ1-5, with 7 bases aligning to TRBD1. The CDR3 loop spans 14 amino acids. Unmatched junction bases numbered 9, after V lost 6 bases and J lost 7 bases. Looked up from germline, CDR1 is MGHRA and CDR2 is YSYEKL.

The chain carries TRBV5-4 and TRBJ1-4; D might be TRBD1 (5 bases). In germline, CDR1 is SGHNT, CDR2 YYREEE (reference sequence). This CDR3 is 13 amino acids long. V shed 5 bases and J shed 6 bases, with 11 bases lying between them. CDR3 bases: TGTGCCAGCAGGCGCGGAGGGGATGAAAAACTGTTTTTT. Translation gives CASRRGGDEKLFF.

The chain uses TRBV2 and TRBJ1-3; TRBD1 is a possible D gene (6 bases). Trimming shortened V by 6 bases and J by 0 bases, and 15 bases separated the two germline ends. Germline V gene sequence: CDR1 SNHLY, CDR2 FYNNEI. There are 16 residues in the CDR3. As DNA, the CDR3 is TGTGCCAGCAGGGGGGTGACAGGATTCTCTGGAAACACCATATATTTT. Translated: CASRGVTGFSGNTIYF.

The chain combines TRBV7-3 with TRBJ1-5, with TRBD1 identical over 7 bases. The V segment lost 6 bases and the J segment 0 bases; nucleotides outside the gene matches: 17. The CDR3 spans 19 residues. Germline V gene data show CDR1 as SGHTA and CDR2 as FQGTGA. CDR3 nucleotide sequence: TGTGCCAGCAGTTTTGATGAGGGACAGACTAGTTATAGCAATCAGCCCCAGCATTTT. Translated, it gives CASSFDEGQTSYSNQPQHF.

There are a few counts of this clone. V usage is TRBV7-2 and J usage is TRBJ2-3; D might be TRBD2 (6 bases). The CDR3 contains 17 residues. Germline values: CDR1 SGHTA, CDR2 FQGNSA. Trimming pared 5 bases from V and 1 base from J, leaving 19 bases between. The CDR3 DNA follows: TGTGCCAGCAGCATAAGGGGCTCTAGCGCCGGCACAGATACGCAGTATTTT. Its translation: CASSIRGSSAGTDTQYF.

The rearrangement links TRBV5-1 to TRBJ2-7; 8 bases are a match to TRBD1. Germline V lookup: CDR1 SGHRS, CDR2 YFSETQ. The CDR3 covers 14 residues. The V gene end was trimmed by 2 bases and the J gene end by 5 bases; junction bases not matched to a gene: 6. The CDR3 DNA reads TGCGCCAGCAGCTTTAGGACAGGGAGAAACGAGCAGTACTTC. This gives the protein CASSFRTGRNEQYF.

The rearrangement links TRBV5-8 to TRBJ1-2; TRBD1 is a possible D gene (6 bases). The germline CDR1 and CDR2 sequences are SGHTS and YDEGEE. This CDR3 is 14 amino acids long. The V and J ends lost 5 bases and 6 bases respectively, with 17 bases between them. This CDR3 is CASRRDKAGDGYTF. The CDR3 DNA sequence: TGTGCCAGCAGGAGGGACAAGGCTGGGGATGGCTACACCTTC.